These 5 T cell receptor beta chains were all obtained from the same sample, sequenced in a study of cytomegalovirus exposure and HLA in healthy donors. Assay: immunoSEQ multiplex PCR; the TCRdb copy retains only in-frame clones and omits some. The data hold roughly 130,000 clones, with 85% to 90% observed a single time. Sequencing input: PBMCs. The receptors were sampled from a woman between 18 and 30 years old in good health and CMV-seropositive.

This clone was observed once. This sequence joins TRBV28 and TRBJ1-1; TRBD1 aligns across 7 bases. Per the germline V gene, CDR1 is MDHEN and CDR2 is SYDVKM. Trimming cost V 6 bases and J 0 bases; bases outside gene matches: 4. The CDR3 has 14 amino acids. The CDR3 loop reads CASRRDSLNTEAFF. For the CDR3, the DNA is TGTGCCAGCAGAAGGGACAGTTTGAACACTGAAGCTTTCTTT.

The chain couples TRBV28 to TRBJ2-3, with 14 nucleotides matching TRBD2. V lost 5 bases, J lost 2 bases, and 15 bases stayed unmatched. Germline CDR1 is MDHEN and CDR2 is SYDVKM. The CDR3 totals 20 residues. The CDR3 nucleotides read TGTGCCAGCAGTCCGTACCCTAAGCGACTAGCGGGGGGGCACACAGATACGCAGTATTTT. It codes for CASSPYPKRLAGGHTDTQYF.

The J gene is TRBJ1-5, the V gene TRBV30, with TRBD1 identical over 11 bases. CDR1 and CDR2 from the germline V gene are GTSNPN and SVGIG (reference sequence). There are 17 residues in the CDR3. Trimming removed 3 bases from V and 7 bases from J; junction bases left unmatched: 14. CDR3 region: CAWSAHAGQGDLQPQHF. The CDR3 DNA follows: TGTGCCTGGAGCGCTCACGCGGGACAGGGGGATTTGCAGCCCCAGCATTTT.

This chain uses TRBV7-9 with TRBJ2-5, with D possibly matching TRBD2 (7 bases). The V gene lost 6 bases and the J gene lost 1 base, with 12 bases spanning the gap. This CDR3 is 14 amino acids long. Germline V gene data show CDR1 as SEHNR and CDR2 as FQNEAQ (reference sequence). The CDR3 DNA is TGTGCCAGCAGACGGGGGGCCAGCCAAGAGACCCAGTACTTC. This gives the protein CASRRGASQETQYF.

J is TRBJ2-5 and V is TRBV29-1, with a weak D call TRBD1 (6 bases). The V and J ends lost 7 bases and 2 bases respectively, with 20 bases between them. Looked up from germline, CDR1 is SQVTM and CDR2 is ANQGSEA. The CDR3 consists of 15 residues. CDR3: CSASPYTRGQETQYF. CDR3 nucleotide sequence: TGCAGCGCCAGCCCTTACACTAGGGGGCAAGAGACCCAGTACTTC.